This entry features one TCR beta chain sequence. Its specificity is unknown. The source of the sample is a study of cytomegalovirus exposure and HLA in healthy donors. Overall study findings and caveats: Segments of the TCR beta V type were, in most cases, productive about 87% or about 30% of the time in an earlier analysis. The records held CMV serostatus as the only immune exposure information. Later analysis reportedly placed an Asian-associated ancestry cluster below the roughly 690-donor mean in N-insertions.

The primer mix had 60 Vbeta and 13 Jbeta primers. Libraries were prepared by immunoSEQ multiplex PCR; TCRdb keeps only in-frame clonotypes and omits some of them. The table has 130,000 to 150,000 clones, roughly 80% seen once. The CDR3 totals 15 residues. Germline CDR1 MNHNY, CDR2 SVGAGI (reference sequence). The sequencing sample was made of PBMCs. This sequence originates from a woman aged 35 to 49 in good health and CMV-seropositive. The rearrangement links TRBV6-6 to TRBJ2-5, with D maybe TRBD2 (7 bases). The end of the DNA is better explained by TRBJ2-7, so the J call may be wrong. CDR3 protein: CASSSGGADSYEQYF. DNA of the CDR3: TGTGCCAGCAGTTCTGGGGGGGCCGACTCCTACGAGCAGTACTTC.